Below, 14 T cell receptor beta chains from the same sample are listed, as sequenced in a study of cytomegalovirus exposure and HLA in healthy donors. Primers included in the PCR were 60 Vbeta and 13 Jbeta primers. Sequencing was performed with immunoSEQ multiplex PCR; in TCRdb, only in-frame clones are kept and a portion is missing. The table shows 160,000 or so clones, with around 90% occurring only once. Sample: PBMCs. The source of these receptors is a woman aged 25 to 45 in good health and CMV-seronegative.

The CDR3 DNA follows: TGCGCCAGCAGACGGACAGCAATTCCTGGCAGTTCTGGAAACACCATATATTTT. Translated: CASRRTAIPGSSGNTIYF. V usage is TRBV5-1 and J usage is TRBJ1-3, with a possible D match to TRBD1 (6 bases). The CDR3 is 18 residues long. Per the germline V gene, CDR1 is SGHRS and CDR2 is YFSETQ. V gave up 5 bases and J gave up 1 base, with 22 bases separating them.

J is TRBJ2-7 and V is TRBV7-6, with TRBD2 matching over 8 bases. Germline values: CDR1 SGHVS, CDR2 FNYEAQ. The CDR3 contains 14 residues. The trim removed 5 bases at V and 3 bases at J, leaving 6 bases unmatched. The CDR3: CASSPREGRYEQYF. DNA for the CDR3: TGTGCCAGCAGCCCCCGGGAGGGCCGCTACGAGCAGTACTTC.

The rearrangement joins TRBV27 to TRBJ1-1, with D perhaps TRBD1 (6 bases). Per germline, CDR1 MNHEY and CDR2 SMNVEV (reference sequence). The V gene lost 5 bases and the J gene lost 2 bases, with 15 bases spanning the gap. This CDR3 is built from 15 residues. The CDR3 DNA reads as TGTGCCAGCAGTATCGACTTCAGGGGAAACACTGAAGCTTTCTTT. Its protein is CASSIDFRGNTEAFF.

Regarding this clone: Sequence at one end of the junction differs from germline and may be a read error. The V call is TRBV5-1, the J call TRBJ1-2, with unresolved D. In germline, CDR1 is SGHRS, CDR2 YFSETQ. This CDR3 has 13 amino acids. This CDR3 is CASTLTKRDGYTF. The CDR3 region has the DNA TGCGCCAGCACCTTGACCAAGCGCGATGGCTACACCTTC.

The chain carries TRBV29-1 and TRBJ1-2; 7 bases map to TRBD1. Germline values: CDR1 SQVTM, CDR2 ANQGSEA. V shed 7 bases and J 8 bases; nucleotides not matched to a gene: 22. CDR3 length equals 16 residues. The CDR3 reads CSAVLRDSSSPIGYTF. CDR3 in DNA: TGCAGCGCTGTACTCCGGGACAGCTCCTCTCCAATAGGCTACACCTTC.

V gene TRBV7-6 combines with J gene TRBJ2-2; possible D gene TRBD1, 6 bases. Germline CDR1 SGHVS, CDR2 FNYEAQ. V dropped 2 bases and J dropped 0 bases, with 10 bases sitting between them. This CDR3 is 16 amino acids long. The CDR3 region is CASSLTGTPNTGELFF. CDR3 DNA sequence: TGTGCCAGCAGCTTAACGGGGACACCGAACACCGGGGAGCTGTTTTTT.

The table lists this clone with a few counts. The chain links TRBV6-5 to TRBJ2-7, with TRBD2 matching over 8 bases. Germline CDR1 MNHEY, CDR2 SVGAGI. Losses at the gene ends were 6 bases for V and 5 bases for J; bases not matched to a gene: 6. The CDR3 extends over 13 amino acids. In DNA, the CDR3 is TGTGCCAGCAGGGGGACTAGGTCCGACGAGCAGTACTTC. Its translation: CASRGTRSDEQYF.

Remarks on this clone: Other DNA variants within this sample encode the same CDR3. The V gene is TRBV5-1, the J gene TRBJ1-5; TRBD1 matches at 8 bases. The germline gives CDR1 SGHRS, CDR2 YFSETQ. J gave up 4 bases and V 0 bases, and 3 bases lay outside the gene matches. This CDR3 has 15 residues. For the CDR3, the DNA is TGCGCCAGCAGCTTGGGGGGACAGGCTAATCAGCCCCAGCATTTT. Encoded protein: CASSLGGQANQPQHF.

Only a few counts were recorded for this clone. CDR3 amino acids: CASSAQGSGANVLTF. The CDR3 nucleotides are TGTGCCAGCAGTGCACAGGGCTCTGGGGCCAACGTCCTGACTTTC. V and J are TRBV6-4 and TRBJ2-6, with D perhaps TRBD1 (6 bases). Trimming removed 4 bases at V and 0 bases at J, with 7 bases between. The CDR3 has 15 residues. Germline V gene data show CDR1 as MRHNA and CDR2 as SNTAGT.

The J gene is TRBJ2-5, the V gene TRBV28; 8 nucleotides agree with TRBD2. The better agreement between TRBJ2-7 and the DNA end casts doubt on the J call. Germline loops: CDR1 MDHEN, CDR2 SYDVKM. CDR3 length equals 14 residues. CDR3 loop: CASSSRTSNSEQYF. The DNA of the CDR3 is TGTGCCAGCAGTTCCCGGACTAGCAATTCCGAGCAGTACTTC.

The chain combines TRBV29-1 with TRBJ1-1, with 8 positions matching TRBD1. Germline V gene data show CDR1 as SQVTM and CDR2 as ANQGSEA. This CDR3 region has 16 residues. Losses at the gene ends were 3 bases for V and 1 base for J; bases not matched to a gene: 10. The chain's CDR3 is CSVDGWQGARNTEAFF. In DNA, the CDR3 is TGCAGCGTTGACGGGTGGCAGGGGGCGCGGAACACTGAAGCTTTCTTT. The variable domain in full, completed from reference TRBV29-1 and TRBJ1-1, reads SAVISQKPSRDICQRGTSLTIQCQVDSQVTMMFWYRQQPGQSLTLIATANQGSEATYESGFVIDKFPISRPNLTFSTLTVSNMSPEDSSIYLCSVDGWQGARNTEAFFGQGTRLTVV.

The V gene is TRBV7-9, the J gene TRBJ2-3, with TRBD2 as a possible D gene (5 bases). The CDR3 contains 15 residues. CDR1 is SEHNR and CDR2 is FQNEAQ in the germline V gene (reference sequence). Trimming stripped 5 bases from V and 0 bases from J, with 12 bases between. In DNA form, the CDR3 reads TGTGCCAGCAGCCCATCTCGGGGAAGCACAGATACGCAGTATTTT. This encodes CASSPSRGSTDTQYF.

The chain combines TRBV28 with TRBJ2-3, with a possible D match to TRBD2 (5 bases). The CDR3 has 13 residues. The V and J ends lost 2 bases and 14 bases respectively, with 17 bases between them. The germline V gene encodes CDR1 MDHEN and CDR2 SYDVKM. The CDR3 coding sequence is TGTGCCAGCAGTTTAGCTGCGCCCCCGAGGGCGTATTTT. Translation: CASSLAAPPRAYF.

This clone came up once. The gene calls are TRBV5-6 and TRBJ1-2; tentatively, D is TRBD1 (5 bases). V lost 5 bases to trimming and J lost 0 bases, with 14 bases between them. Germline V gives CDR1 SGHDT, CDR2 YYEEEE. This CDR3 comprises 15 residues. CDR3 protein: CASSLREGPNYGYTF. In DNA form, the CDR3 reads TGTGCCAGCAGTCTCAGGGAGGGACCTAACTATGGCTACACCTTC.